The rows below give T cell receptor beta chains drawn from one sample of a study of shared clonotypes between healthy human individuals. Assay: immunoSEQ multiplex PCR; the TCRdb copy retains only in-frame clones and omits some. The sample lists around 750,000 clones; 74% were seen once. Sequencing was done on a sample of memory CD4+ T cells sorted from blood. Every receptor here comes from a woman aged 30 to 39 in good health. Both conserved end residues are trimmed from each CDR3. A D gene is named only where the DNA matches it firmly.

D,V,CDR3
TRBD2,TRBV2,ASRDPGGGAPDTQY
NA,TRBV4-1,ASSQGWGRNTGELF
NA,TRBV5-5,ASSLPRDPPVL
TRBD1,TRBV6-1,ASSEPGQGGYEQY
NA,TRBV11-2,ASSLAGYNEQF
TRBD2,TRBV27,ASSLISGRGYNEQF
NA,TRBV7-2,ASSLAHGNTEAF
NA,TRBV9,ASSVDGRGASGYT
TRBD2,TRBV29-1,SVREVAYNEQF
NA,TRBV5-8,ASRNRPTYGYT
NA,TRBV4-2,ASSQGGGNTGELF
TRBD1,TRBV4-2,ASSQDWGTGSYEQY
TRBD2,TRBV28,ASSLWLAGGDEQF
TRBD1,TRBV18,ASSLGQNEQF
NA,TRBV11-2,ASSHDRGAKVIQY
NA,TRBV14,ASSLTWDKQGETQY
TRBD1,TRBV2,ASSLAGGGEKLF
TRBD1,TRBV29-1,SAGTGFYEQY
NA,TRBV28,ASSLGDRTGGTQY
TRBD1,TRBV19,ASSITGTGRMGTEAF
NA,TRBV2,ASSELNSYSGNTIY
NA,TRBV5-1,ASSFDREGHEQY
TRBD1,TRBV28,ASRLRDRVLSYT
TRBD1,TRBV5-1,ASSGQTNTEAF
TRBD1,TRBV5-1,ASSVGQGATDTQY
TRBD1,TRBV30,AWGGTGIYEQY
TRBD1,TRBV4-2,ASSTGVEEKLF
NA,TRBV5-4,ASSFSSRGTDEQY
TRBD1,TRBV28,ASSYDLAGGREQY
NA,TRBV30,AWSVTRDGYT
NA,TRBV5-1,ASSVGQFNADTQY
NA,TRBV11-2,ASSPARGEQETQY
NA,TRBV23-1,ASIMRATRSNGELF
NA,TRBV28,ASSPKYSNQPQH
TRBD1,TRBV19,ASSATRQGGKLF
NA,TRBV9,ASSVVSGNYGYT
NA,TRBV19,ASGRTMNTEAF
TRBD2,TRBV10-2,ASRLAGPYEQY
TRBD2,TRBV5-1,ASTPGGGGSGREQY
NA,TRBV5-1,ASSPQEEGYT
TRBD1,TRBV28,ASSLSGQGRSGELF
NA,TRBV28,ASSLSESSYGYT
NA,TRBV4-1,ASSQAGSQPQH
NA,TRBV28,ASSLPPWTRAGHGYT
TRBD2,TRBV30,AWVAGGTDTQY
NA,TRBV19,ASSIVGTLFNEQF
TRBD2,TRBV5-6,ASSSLAGERRQF
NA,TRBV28,ASSLQGGYGYT